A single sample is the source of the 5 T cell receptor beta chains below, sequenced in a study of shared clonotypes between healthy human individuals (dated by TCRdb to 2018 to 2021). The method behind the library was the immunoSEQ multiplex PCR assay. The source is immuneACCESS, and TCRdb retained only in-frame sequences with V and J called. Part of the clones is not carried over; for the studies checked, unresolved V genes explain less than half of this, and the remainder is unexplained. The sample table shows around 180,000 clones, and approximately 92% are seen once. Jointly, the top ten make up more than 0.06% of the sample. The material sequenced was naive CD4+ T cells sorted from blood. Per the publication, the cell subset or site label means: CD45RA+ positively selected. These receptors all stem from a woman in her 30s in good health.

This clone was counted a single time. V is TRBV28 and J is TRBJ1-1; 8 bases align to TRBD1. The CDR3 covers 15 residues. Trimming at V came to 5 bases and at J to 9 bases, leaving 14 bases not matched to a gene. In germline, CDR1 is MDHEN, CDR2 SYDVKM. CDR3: CASSPHRADRDQAFF. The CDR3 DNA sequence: TGTGCCAGCAGTCCCCATCGCGCGGACAGGGATCAAGCTTTCTTT.

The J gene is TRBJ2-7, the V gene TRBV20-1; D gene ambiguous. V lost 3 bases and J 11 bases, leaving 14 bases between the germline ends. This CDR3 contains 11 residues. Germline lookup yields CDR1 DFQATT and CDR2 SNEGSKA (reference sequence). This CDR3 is CSASPGPREYF. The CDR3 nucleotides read TGCAGTGCTAGCCCCGGGCCGCGCGAGTACTTC.

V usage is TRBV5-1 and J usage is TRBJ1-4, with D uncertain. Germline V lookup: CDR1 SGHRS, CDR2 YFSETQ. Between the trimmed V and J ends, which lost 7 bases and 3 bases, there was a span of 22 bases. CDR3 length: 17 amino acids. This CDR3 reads CASRRHLSVGSNEKLFF. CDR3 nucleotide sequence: TGCGCCAGCCGAAGGCATCTCAGTGTAGGTTCTAATGAAAAACTGTTTTTT. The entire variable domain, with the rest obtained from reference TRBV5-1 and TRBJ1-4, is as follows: KAGVTQTPRYLIKTRGQQVTLSCSPISGHRSVSWYQQTPGQGLQFLFEYFSETQRNKGNFPGRFSGRQFSNSRSEMNVSTLELGDSALYLCASRRHLSVGSNEKLFFGSGTQLSVL.

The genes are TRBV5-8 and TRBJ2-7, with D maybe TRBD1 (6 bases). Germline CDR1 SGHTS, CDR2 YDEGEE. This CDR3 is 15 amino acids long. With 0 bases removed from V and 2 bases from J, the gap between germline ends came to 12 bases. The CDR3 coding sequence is TGTGCCAGCAGCTTGGACAGGGCAACAGCCTACGAGCAGTACTTC. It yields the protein CASSLDRATAYEQYF.

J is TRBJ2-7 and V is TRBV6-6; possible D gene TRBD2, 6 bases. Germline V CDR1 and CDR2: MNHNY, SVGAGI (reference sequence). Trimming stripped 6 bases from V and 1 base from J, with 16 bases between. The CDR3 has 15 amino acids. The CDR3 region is CASRPGVFESYEQYF. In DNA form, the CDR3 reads TGTGCCAGCAGACCGGGGGTTTTCGAATCCTACGAGCAGTACTTC.